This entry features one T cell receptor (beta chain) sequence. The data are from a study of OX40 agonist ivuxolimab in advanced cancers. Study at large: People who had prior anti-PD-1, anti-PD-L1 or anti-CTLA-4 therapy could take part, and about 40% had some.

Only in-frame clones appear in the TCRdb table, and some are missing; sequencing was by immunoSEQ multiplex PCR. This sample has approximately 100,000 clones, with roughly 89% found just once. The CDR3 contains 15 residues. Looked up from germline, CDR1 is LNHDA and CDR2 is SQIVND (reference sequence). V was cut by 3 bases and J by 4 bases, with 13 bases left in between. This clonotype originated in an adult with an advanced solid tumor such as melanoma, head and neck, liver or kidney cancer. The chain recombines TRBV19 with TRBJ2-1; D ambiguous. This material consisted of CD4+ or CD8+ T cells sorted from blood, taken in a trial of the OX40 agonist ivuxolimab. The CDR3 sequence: CASSIGFNRYNEQFF. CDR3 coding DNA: TGTGCCAGTAGTATTGGATTCAATCGTTACAATGAGCAGTTCTTC.